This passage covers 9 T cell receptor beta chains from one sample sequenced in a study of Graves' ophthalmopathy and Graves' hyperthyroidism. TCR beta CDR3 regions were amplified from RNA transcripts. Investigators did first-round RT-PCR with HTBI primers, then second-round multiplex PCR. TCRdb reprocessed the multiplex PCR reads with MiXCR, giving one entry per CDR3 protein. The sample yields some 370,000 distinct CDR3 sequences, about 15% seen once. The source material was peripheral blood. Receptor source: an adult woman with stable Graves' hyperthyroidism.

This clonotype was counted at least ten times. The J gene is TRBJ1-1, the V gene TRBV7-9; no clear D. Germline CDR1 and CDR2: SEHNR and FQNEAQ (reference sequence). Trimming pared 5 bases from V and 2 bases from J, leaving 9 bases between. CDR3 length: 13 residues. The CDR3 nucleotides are TGTGCCAGCAGCGCGCAACGCAACACTGAAGCTTTCTTT. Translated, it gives CASSAQRNTEAFF.

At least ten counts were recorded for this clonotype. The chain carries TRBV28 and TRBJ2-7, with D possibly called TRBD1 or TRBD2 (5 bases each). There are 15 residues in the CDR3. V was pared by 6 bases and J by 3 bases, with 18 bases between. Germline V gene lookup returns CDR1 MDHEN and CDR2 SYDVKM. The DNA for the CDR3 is TGTGCCAGCAGCGGCGACTCGGGACGAAACTACGAGCAGTACTTC. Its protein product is CASSGDSGRNYEQYF. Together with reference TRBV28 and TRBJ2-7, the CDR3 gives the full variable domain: DVKVTQSSRYLVKRTGEKVFLECVQDMDHENMFWYRQDPGLGLRLIYFSYDVKMKEKGDIPEGYSVSREKKERFSLILESASTNQTSMYLCASSGDSGRNYEQYFGPGTRLTVT.

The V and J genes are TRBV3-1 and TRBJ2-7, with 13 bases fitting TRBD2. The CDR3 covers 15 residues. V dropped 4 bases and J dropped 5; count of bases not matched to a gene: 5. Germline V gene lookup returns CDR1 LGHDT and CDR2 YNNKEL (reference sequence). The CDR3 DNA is TGTGCCAGCAGCCGCCGACTAGCGGGAGGAAACGAGCAGTACTTC. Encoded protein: CASSRRLAGGNEQYF.

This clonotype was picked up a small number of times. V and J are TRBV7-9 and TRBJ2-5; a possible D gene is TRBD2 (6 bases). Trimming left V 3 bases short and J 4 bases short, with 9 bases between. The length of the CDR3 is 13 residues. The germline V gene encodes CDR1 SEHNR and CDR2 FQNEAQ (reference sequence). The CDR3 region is CASSFGGTETQYF. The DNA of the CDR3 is TGTGCCAGCAGCTTCGGGGGAACAGAGACCCAGTACTTC.

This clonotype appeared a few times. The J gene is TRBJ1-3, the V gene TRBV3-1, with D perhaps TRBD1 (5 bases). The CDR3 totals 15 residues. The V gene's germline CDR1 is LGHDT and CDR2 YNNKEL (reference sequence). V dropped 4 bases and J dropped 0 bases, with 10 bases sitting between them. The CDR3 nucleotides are TGTGCCAGCAGCCTACGACAGAGCTCTGGAAACACCATATATTTT. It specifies CASSLRQSSGNTIYF.

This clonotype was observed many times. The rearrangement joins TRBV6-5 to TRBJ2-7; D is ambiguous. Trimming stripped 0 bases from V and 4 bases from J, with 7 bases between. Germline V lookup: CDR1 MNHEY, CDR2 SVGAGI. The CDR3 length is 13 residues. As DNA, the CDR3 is TGTGCCAGCAGTTACTCTACTGGGTACGAGCAGTACTTC. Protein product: CASSYSTGYEQYF.

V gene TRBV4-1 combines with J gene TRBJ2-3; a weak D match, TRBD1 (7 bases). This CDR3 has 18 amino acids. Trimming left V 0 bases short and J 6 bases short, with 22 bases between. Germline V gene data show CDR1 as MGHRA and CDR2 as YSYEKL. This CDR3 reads CASSQDRQGGPNSDTQYF. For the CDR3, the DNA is TGCGCCAGCAGCCAAGATCGTCAGGGGGGACCAAATTCTGATACGCAGTATTTT.

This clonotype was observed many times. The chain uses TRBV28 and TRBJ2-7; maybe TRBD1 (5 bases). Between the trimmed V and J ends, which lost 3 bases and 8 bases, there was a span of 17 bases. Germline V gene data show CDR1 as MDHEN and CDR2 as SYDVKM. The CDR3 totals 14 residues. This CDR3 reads CASSLRTLLRQQYF. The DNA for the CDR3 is TGTGCCAGCAGTTTGAGGACACTCCTACGACAGCAGTACTTC.

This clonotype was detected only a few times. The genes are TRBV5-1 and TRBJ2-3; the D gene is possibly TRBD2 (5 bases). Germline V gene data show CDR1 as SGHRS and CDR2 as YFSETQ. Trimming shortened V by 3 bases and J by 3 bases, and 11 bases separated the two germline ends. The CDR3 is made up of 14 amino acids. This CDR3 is CASSSPGGTDTQYF. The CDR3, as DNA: TGCGCCAGCAGCTCCCCGGGCGGGACAGATACGCAGTATTTT.